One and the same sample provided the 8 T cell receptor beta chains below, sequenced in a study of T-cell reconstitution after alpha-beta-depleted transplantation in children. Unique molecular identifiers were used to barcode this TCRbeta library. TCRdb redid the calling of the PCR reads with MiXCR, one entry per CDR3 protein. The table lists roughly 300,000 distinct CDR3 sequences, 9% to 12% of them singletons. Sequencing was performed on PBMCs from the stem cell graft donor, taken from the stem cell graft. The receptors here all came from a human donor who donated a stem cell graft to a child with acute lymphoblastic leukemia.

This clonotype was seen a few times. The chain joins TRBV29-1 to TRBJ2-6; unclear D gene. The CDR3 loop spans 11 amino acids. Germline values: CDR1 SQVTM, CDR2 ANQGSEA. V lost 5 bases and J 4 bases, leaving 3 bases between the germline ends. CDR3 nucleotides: TGCAGCGTTCGGGGGGCCAACGTCCTGACTTTC. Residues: CSVRGANVLTF.

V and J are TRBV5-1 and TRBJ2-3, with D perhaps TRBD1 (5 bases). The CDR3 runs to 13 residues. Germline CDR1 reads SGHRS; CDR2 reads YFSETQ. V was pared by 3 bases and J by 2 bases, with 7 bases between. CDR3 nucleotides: TGCGCCAGCAGCTCGACAGTCACAGATACGCAGTATTTT. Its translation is CASSSTVTDTQYF. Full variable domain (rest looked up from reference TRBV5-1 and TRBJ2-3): KAGVTQTPRYLIKTRGQQVTLSCSPISGHRSVSWYQQTPGQGLQFLFEYFSETQRNKGNFPGRFSGRQFSNSRSEMNVSTLELGDSALYLCASSSTVTDTQYFGPGTRLTVL.

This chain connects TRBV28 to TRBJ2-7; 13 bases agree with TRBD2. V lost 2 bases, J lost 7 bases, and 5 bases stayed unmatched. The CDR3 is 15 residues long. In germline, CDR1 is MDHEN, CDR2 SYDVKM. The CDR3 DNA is TGTGCCAGCAGTTTACCGCTGGGACTAGCGGGAGAGCAGTACTTC. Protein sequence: CASSLPLGLAGEQYF.

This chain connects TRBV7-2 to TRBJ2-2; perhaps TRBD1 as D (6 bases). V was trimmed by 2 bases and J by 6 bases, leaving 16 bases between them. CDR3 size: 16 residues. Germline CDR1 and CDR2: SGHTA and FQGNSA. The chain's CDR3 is CASSLNNRVGSGELFF. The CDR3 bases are TGTGCCAGCAGCTTAAATAACAGGGTGGGGTCCGGGGAGCTGTTTTTT.

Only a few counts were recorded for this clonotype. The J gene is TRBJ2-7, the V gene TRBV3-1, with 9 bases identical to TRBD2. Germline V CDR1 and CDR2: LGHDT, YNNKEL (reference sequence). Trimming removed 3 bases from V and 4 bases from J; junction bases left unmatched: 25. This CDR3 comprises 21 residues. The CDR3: CASSHSPGASGILTRTYEQYF. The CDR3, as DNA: TGTGCCAGCAGCCACTCTCCTGGGGCTAGCGGGATTCTTACGCGTACTTACGAGCAGTACTTC.

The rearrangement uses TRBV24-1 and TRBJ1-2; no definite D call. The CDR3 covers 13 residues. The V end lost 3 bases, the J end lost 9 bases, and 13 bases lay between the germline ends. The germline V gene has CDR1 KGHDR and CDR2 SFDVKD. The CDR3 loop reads CATSDPDFGSYTF. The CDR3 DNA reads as TGTGCCACCAGTGATCCGGATTTCGGAAGCTACACCTTC.

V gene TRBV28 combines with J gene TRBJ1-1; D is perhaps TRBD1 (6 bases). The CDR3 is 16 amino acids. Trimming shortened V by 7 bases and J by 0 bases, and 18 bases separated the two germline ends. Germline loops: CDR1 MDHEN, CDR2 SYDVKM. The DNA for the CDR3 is TGTGCCAGCATCCCTTCGGGGGGCAGTCTGAACACTGAAGCTTTCTTT. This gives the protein CASIPSGGSLNTEAFF.

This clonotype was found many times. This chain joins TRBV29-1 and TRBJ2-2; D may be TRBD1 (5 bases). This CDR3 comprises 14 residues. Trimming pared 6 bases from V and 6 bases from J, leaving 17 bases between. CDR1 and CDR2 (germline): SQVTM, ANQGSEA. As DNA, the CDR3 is TGCAGCGTCCGAAGTCAGGGTAGTCCCGGGGAGCTGTTTTTT. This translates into CSVRSQGSPGELFF.